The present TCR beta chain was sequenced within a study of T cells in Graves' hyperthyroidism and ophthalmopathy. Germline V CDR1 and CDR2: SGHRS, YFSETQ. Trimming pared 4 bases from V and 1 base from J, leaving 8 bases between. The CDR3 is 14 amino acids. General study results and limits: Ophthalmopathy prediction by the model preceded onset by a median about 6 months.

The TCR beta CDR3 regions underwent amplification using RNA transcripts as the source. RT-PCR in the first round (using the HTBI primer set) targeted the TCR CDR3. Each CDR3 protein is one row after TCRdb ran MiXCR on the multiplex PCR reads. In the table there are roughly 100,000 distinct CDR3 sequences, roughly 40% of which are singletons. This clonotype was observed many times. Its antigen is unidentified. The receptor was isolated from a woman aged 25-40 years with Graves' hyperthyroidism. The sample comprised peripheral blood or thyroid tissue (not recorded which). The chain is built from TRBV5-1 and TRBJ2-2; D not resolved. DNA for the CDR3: TGCGCCAGCAGCCCCCTTGGGAACACCGGGGAGCTGTTTTTT. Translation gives CASSPLGNTGELFF.